This T cell receptor (beta chain) appears in the sequencing data of a study of response to subunit inactivated influenza vaccine. Whole-study findings and limits: The authors proposed limited new T cell recruitment per seasonal influenza vaccination.

The CDR3 has 12 amino acids. V was clipped by 3 bases and J by 8 bases, with 8 bases between them. This clonotype was seen a handful of times. The antigen is undetermined. TCRdb processed the RT-PCR reads anew with MiXCR; each CDR3 protein has one entry. The table records about 500,000 distinct CDR3 sequences, more than 15% of them present only once. The chain couples TRBV12-3 or TRBV12-4 to TRBJ2-1; no definite D call. This TCR derives from a man aged 50 to 75 who received an inactivated influenza vaccine. This sample comprised CD4+ T cells sorted from PBMCs, obtained around 25 months after vaccination. This CDR3 reads CASSFGPHEQFF. CDR3 nucleotide sequence: TGTGCCAGCAGTTTTGGCCCTCATGAGCAGTTCTTC.